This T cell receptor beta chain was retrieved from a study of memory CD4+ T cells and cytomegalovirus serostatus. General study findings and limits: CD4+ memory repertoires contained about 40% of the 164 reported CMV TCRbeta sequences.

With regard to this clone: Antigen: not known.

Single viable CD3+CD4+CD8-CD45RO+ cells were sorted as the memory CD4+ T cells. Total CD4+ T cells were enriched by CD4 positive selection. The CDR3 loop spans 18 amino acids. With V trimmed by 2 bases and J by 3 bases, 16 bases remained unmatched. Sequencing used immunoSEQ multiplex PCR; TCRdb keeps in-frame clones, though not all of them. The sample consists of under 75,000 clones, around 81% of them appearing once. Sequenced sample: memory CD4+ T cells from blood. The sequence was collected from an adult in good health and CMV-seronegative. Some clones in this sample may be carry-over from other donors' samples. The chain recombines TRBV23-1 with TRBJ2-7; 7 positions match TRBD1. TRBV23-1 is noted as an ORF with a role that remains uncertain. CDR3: CASSQQRHRGQTNYEQYF. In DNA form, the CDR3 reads TGCGCCAGCAGTCAACAACGTCATCGGGGACAGACGAACTACGAGCAGTACTTC.